These T cell receptor beta chains were read from a single sample in a study of cytomegalovirus exposure and HLA in healthy donors. Libraries were prepared by immunoSEQ multiplex PCR; TCRdb keeps only in-frame clonotypes and omits some of them. Its table records 200,000 to 250,000 clones. Specimen: PBMCs. The receptors derive from a woman aged 30 to 39 in good health and CMV-seropositive. Both conserved end residues are part of each CDR3. D genes are given only for firm matches.

j_call v_call d_call cdr3_aa cdr3_nt
TRBJ1-5 TRBV11-2 NA CASSLQGYSNQPQHF TGTGCCAGCAGCTTACAGGGATATAGCAATCAGCCCCAGCATTTT
TRBJ2-6 TRBV23-1 NA CASTTPRRSSGANVLTF TGCGCCAGCACCACTCCCCGACGGAGCTCTGGGGCCAACGTCCTGACTTTC
TRBJ2-1 TRBV9 TRBD2 CASSVAGGRYNEQFF TGTGCCAGCAGCGTAGCGGGAGGTCGATACAATGAGCAGTTCTTC
TRBJ2-7 TRBV28 NA CASSVLAASYEQYF TGTGCCAGCAGTGTTCTAGCCGCATCCTACGAGCAGTACTTC
TRBJ2-7 TRBV18 TRBD1 CASSPPATGYEQYF TGTGCCAGCTCACCACCTGCGACAGGGTACGAGCAGTACTTC
TRBJ1-2 TRBV7-6 NA CASSLEPGVNGYTF TGTGCCAGCAGCTTAGAACCAGGGGTGAATGGCTACACCTTC
TRBJ2-7 TRBV11-2 TRBD1 CASSSGRQGAITYEQYF TGTGCCAGCAGCTCCGGTCGACAGGGGGCAATCACCTACGAGCAGTACTTC
TRBJ1-2 TRBV2 NA CADGRDIDYGYTF TGTGCCGACGGCAGGGATATTGACTATGGCTACACCTTC
TRBJ1-2 TRBV30 TRBD1 CARYTGTGDNYGYTF TGTGCCCGATACACCGGGACAGGGGACAACTATGGCTACACCTTC
TRBJ2-7 TRBV10-3 NA CAISGTRDTSYEQYF TGTGCCATCAGTGGCACTCGGGACACCTCCTACGAGCAGTACTTC
TRBJ2-7 TRBV5-1 TRBD1 CASSLAGQNYEQYF TGCGCCAGCAGCTTGGCGGGACAGAACTACGAGCAGTACTTC
TRBJ2-3 TRBV5-1 NA CASSARGADTQYF TGCGCCAGCAGCGCCCGGGGAGCCGATACGCAGTATTTT
TRBJ1-5 TRBV21-1 NA CASSQGQFYSNQPQHF TGTGCCAGCAGCCAGGGCCAGTTTTATAGCAATCAGCCCCAGCATTTT
TRBJ2-2 TRBV27 NA CASSSWLPGELFF TGTGCCAGCAGTTCCTGGCTCCCCGGGGAGCTGTTTTTT
TRBJ2-7 TRBV4-1 TRBD1 CASSQGDRGSYEQYF TGCGCCAGCAGCCAAGGGGACAGGGGTTCCTACGAGCAGTACTTC
TRBJ2-7 TRBV2 NA CASSDGTHHFYEQYF TGTGCCAGCAGTGACGGGACACACCACTTCTACGAGCAGTACTTC
TRBJ1-1 TRBV19 NA CASSIPTEAFF TGTGCCAGTAGTATCCCTACTGAAGCTTTCTTT
TRBJ1-5 TRBV18 NA CASSPNREQPQHF TGTGCCAGCTCACCGAACAGGGAACAGCCCCAGCATTTT
TRBJ2-2 TRBV28 TRBD2 CASSFPASGRNTGELFF TGTGCCAGCAGTTTTCCGGCTAGCGGACGAAACACCGGGGAGCTGTTTTTT
TRBJ2-5 TRBV7-9 TRBD1 CASSLQGAGETQYF TGTGCCAGCAGCTTACAGGGGGCGGGAGAGACCCAGTACTTC
TRBJ2-5 TRBV10-1 TRBD2 CASSYGTSGEETQYF TGCGCCAGCAGTTACGGGACTAGCGGAGAAGAGACCCAGTACTTC
TRBJ1-3 TRBV19 NA CASSNFQALSGNTIYF TGTGCCAGTAGTAATTTCCAGGCCCTCTCTGGAAACACCATATATTTT
TRBJ2-5 TRBV7-7 TRBD1 CASSLAQDRVTRETQYF TGTGCCAGCAGCTTAGCCCAGGACAGGGTGACGCGTGAGACCCAGTACTTC
TRBJ2-3 TRBV5-6 TRBD2 CASSKTSGGGSTDTQYF TGTGCCAGCAGCAAGACTAGCGGGGGGGGTAGCACAGATACGCAGTATTTT
TRBJ1-1 TRBV5-1 NA CASSVNKDTEAFF TGCGCCAGCAGCGTTAACAAAGACACTGAAGCTTTCTTT
TRBJ2-5 TRBV7-2 NA CASSPQTAHGETQYF TGTGCCAGCAGCCCACAAACGGCCCACGGGGAGACCCAGTACTTC
TRBJ2-1 TRBV2 NA CASSASGPYNEQFF TGTGCCAGCAGTGCTTCTGGGCCCTACAATGAGCAGTTCTTC
TRBJ2-1 TRBV6-1 TRBD2 CASSGYLLAGANNEQFF TGTGCCAGCAGTGGATACCTGCTAGCGGGAGCTAACAATGAGCAGTTCTTC